This T cell receptor (beta chain) appears in the sequencing data of a study of blood T cell repertoires in COVID-19. Produced via immunoSEQ multiplex PCR; TCRdb's table is partial and in-frame only. The sample has about 220,000 clones, 83% seen once. The CDR3 runs 16 residues. The germline V gene has CDR1 MDHEN and CDR2 SYDVKM. V lost 5 bases and J 4 bases, leaving 18 bases between the germline ends. The source material was peripheral blood. The chain recombines TRBV28 with TRBJ1-5; a weak D match, TRBD1 (5 bases). This TCR came from a woman between 40 and 55 years old with active or convalescent COVID-19. The CDR3 loop reads CASSAAGRGINQPQHF. Here the CDR3 DNA reads TGTGCCAGCAGTGCTGCGGGACGGGGGATAAATCAGCCCCAGCATTTT.